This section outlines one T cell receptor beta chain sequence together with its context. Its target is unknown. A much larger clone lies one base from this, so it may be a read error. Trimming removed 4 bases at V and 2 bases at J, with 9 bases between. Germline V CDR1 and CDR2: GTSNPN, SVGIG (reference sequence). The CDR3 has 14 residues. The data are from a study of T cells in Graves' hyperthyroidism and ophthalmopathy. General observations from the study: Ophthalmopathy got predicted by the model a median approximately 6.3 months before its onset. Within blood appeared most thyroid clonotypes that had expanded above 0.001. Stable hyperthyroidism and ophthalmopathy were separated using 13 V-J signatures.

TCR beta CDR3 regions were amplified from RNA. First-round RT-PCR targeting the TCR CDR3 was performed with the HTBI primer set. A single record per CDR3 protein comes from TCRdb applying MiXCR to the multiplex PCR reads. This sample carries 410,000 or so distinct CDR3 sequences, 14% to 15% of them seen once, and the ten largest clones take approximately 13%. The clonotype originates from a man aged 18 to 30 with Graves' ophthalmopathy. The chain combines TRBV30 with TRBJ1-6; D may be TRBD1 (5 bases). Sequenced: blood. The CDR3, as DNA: TGTGCCTGGACCAGGGTGGCCTATAATTCACCCCTCCACTTT. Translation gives CAWTRVAYNSPLHF.